This TCR beta chain emerged from a study of T cells in Graves' hyperthyroidism and ophthalmopathy. From RNA transcripts, TCR beta CDR3 regions were amplified. First-round RT-PCR of the TCR CDR3 relied on the HTBI primer set. One entry per CDR3 protein results from TCRdb running MiXCR on the multiplex PCR reads. Seen here are approximately 370,000 distinct CDR3 sequences, about 18% observed once, and the top ten hold approximately 33%. The sample of blood was obtained at first hyperthyroidism diagnosis (before any ophthalmopathy symptoms). The sample was blood. This clonotype originated in a woman in her 30s with Graves' hyperthyroidism that later progressed to Graves' ophthalmopathy.

As DNA, the CDR3 is TGTGCCAGCAGTTATAGGGCCGCCCGCCTGGATCAGCCCCAGCATTTT. Translated, it gives CASSYRAARLDQPQHF. The chain has TRBV28 and TRBJ1-5; D is undetermined. Trimming removed 4 bases from V and 5 bases from J, with 18 bases in between. In germline, CDR1 is MDHEN, CDR2 SYDVKM. The CDR3 loop spans 16 amino acids.